The 18 T cell receptor beta chains in this list originate from one sample, sequenced in a study of CXCR3-negative and CXCR3-positive naive CD8 T cells. TRB cDNA was prepared as libraries by UMI-labeled 5' RACE. TCRdb reprocessed the 5' RACE reads, with one entry per CDR3 protein and no DNA. The table for this sample gives 70,000 to 95,000 distinct CDR3 sequences. Input material: naive CXCR3- CD8+ T cells from blood. Subset indicated: CD45RO-CCR7+CD27+CD95- naive CD8+ T cells lacking CXCR3 (TNR3-). The receptors come from a human donor in good health. Some clones in this sample may be carry-over from other donors' samples.

The chain couples TRBV4-1 to TRBJ2-7; no DNA is available, so the TRBD1 call from TCRdb remains unchecked. Germline V gives CDR1 MGHRA, CDR2 YSYEKL. CDR3 length: 17 amino acids. The CDR3 loop reads CASSQERFGTPPYEQYF.

The genes are TRBV5-1 and TRBJ2-1; TCRdb reports TRBD2, a call that lacks DNA to check it against. Germline CDR1 reads SGHRS; CDR2 reads YFSETQ. CDR3 length: 15 residues. CDR3 in amino acids: CASSLYSGLNGEQFF.

V gene TRBV7-9 combines with J gene TRBJ1-3; TCRdb's D call of TRBD1 is untestable without DNA. CDR1 and CDR2 from the germline V gene are SEHNR and FQNEAQ (reference sequence). There are 15 residues in the CDR3. CDR3 protein: CASSFRGDSGNTIYF.

This chain's CDR3 is CASALLPYEQYF. This sequence joins TRBV28 and TRBJ2-7; the D gene TCRdb calls, TRBD2, cannot be checked with no DNA. CDR1 and CDR2 from the germline V gene are MDHEN and SYDVKM. The CDR3 sequence is 12 residues long.

The rearrangement links TRBV6-2 or TRBV6-3 to TRBJ2-5; TCRdb designates TRBD1, a call that cannot be tested without DNA. The germline V gene has CDR1 MNHEY and CDR2 SVGEGT. CDR3 length equals 13 residues. The CDR3 sequence: CASSGQIQETQYF.

V and J are TRBV7-9 and TRBJ1-1; absent DNA, TCRdb's TRBD1 call cannot be checked. CDR3 length: 14 residues. CDR1 and CDR2 (germline): SEHNR, FQNEAQ (reference sequence). CDR3 sequence reads: CASSETGGNTEAFF.

The CDR3 loop is CASSLAKTEEAFF. The J gene is TRBJ1-1, the V gene TRBV5-1. This CDR3 region has 13 residues. In germline, CDR1 is SGHRS, CDR2 YFSETQ.

The V call is TRBV3-1, the J call TRBJ2-6; TCRdb outputs TRBD1, but without DNA this stays unchecked. The CDR3 is 19 residues long. Germline-derived CDR1 and CDR2 are LGHDT and YNNKEL (reference sequence). The CDR3 loop reads CASSQEKGQVSSGANVLTF.

The rearrangement joins TRBV9 to TRBJ2-5; TCRdb's assignment of TRBD1 cannot be checked, as there is no DNA. The CDR3 loop spans 17 amino acids. Germline CDR1 reads SGDLS; CDR2 reads YYNGEE. CDR3 sequence: CASSSSSGGSWQETQYF.

The chain employs TRBV12-3 or TRBV12-4 and TRBJ2-3; the D call of TRBD1 rests on TCRdb alone, since no DNA is present to check it. The CDR3 length is 15 residues. The CDR3 here is CASSYRGGATDTQYF.

The chain couples TRBV20-1 to TRBJ2-3; TCRdb gives TRBD1 as the D gene, but with no DNA this cannot be confirmed. The germline CDR1 and CDR2 sequences are DFQATT and SNEGSKA (reference sequence). The CDR3 contains 17 residues. The CDR3 reads CSATFWGDILNTDTQYF.

The chain joins TRBV6-2 or TRBV6-3 to TRBJ2-1; the TRBD1 assignment by TCRdb is unverifiable without DNA. The CDR3 sequence is 15 residues long. The germline gives CDR1 MNHEY, CDR2 SVGEGT. This CDR3 reads CASSSSGTGGDEQFF.

V usage is TRBV20-1 and J usage is TRBJ2-7; TCRdb calls TRBD1, which cannot be checked without DNA. Germline V gene sequence: CDR1 DFQATT, CDR2 SNEGSKA (reference sequence). This CDR3 comprises 17 residues. The CDR3 protein is CSARALGPDRASYEQYF.

The genes are TRBV7-9 and TRBJ2-3. From germline, CDR1 is SEHNR and CDR2 FQNEAQ (reference sequence). This CDR3 spans 16 amino acids. The CDR3 loop is CASSLAPGKFTDTQYF.

The chain uses TRBV7-2 and TRBJ2-3; TCRdb gives TRBD2 as the D gene, but with no DNA this cannot be confirmed. Per germline, CDR1 SGHTA and CDR2 FQGNSA. This CDR3 has 16 amino acids. CDR3 residues: CASSPKSGGSTDTQYF.

This chain links TRBV12-3 or TRBV12-4 with TRBJ1-1; TCRdb's D call of TRBD1 is untestable without DNA. This CDR3 spans 15 amino acids. The CDR3 region is CASSFLTGKGAEAFF.

This sequence joins TRBV12-5 and TRBJ2-1; there is no DNA to check the TCRdb D call of TRBD1. CDR1 is LGHNT and CDR2 is FRNRAP in the germline V gene. The CDR3 spans 16 residues. CDR3 sequence reads: CASGPRDRGSHNEQFF.

The V gene is TRBV28, the J gene TRBJ1-1. This CDR3 comprises 11 residues. Germline-derived CDR1 and CDR2 are MDHEN and SYDVKM. CDR3 residues: CASSPLTEAFF.